This TCR beta chain was identified during a study of preoperative IRX-2 immunotherapy in early breast cancer. The method was immunoSEQ multiplex PCR; TCRdb's version includes in-frame clones alone and lacks a portion of them. Among some 30,000 clones listed, 90% were seen once. CDR3 length: 15 amino acids. CDR1 and CDR2 from the germline V gene are MGHRA and YSYEKL. Trimming took 1 base from V and 13 from J; bases not matched to a gene: 10. Noted treatment: preoperative locoregional IRX-2 cytokine immunotherapy. Preoperative locoregional IRX-2 cytokine immunotherapy was tested in the phase Ib source study.

This receptor was identified in a human donor with breast cancer. Sampling was done from a patient treated with IRX-2 immunotherapy. V gene TRBV4-1 combines with J gene TRBJ2-4, with 10 bases aligning to TRBD2. The CDR3 DNA is TGCGCCAGCAGCCAAGGCACCGGGACTAGCGAGGCACAGTACTTC. Residues: CASSQGTGTSEAQYF.